One sample yielded the 11 T cell receptor beta chains listed below, sequenced in a study of shared clonotypes between healthy human individuals (dated by TCRdb to the early 2020s). To prepare the library, the immunoSEQ multiplex PCR assay was applied. In its TCRdb copy, this immuneACCESS table keeps in-frame sequences only and misses some clones. Where compared with another copy, unresolved V genes explain less than half of these, and the others have no known cause. The sample includes a few million clones, with around 90% observed a single time. Around 0.14% of the sample is taken by the ten largest. The sample consisted of naive CD4+ T cells sorted from blood. The sample's cell subset or site label is to be understood as: CD45RA+ positively selected. The receptors here all came from a young man in good health.

The chain employs TRBV7-2 and TRBJ2-3, with D perhaps matching TRBD2 (5 bases). Trimming left V 11 bases short and J 1 base short, with 13 bases between. The CDR3 loop spans 13 amino acids. Germline V gene lookup returns CDR1 SGHTA and CDR2 FQGNSA. The CDR3 nucleotides are TGTGCCTTGAGGGCTGGGGGCACAGATACGCAGTATTTT. Translated, it gives CALRAGGTDTQYF.

The chain employs TRBV29-1 and TRBJ1-1; 7 positions match TRBD1. Germline V gene lookup returns CDR1 SQVTM and CDR2 ANQGSEA. Trimming cost V 4 bases and J 6 bases; bases outside gene matches: 11. The CDR3 is made up of 14 amino acids. CDR3 nucleotides: TGCAGCGTTGGCGACAGGGTGAGTCGGTCTGAAGCTTTCTTT. Amino acids: CSVGDRVSRSEAFF.

The chain recombines TRBV11-2 with TRBJ2-1; 7 bases line up with TRBD2. Germline-derived CDR1 and CDR2 are SGHAT and FQNNGV. J was trimmed by 4 bases and V by 4 bases; bases with no gene match: 4. CDR3 size: 14 residues. CDR3 sequence: CASSSVRGYNEQFF. The DNA of the CDR3 is TGTGCCAGCAGCTCTGTGCGGGGGTACAATGAGCAGTTCTTC.

V gene TRBV7-9 combines with J gene TRBJ1-6; D ambiguous. With 5 bases removed from V and 10 bases from J, the gap between germline ends came to 9 bases. The CDR3 is 12 amino acids. Germline values: CDR1 SEHNR, CDR2 FQNEAQ (reference sequence). This CDR3 reads CASSRDQSPLHF. The CDR3 coding sequence is TGTGCCAGCAGCCGAGACCAGTCACCCCTCCACTTT.

With respect to this clone: The same CDR3 arises from other DNA sequences in this sample as well. The rearrangement links TRBV11-2 to TRBJ2-5; no clear D gene. V was trimmed by 3 bases and J by 3 bases, leaving 5 bases between them. CDR1 and CDR2 from the germline V gene are SGHAT and FQNNGV. This CDR3 region has 12 residues. For the CDR3, the DNA is TGTGCCAGCAGCTTGGGTAAAGAGACCCAGTACTTC. Protein product: CASSLGKETQYF.

The gene calls are TRBV6-1 and TRBJ2-2, with a possible D match to TRBD2 (5 bases). Germline lookup yields CDR1 MNHNS and CDR2 SASEGT. The CDR3 runs to 12 residues. Trimming removed 6 bases at V and 7 bases at J, with 9 bases between. CDR3 sequence (DNA): TGTGCCAGCAGCCCCGGAGGCGGGGAGCTGTTTTTT. This translates into CASSPGGGELFF.

This chain joins TRBV6-7 and TRBJ1-1; D gene ambiguous. TRBV6-7 is an open reading frame whose function is uncertain. CDR3 length equals 17 residues. V was clipped by 11 bases and J by 0 bases, with 25 bases between them. In DNA form, the CDR3 reads TGTGCCGCCTTGTCTCGAGCTAACCTGGTTATGAACACTGAAGCTTTCTTT. Translating it yields CAALSRANLVMNTEAFF.

This clone came up once. The missing conserved phenylalanine or tryptophan at the end of this CDR3 makes a read error likely. The CDR3 region has the DNA TGCAGCGTTGAAGATCGGGGGGGCTGGGACACTGAAGCTTTCCTT. Its translation: CSVEDRGGWDTEAFL. This rearrangement joins TRBV29-1 to TRBJ1-1; perhaps TRBD1 as D (6 bases). The CDR3 length is 15 residues. With 0 bases removed from V and 3 bases from J, the gap between germline ends came to 14 bases. Germline V gives CDR1 SQVTM, CDR2 ANQGSEA.

About this clone itself: The sample holds other DNA sequences that translate to the same CDR3. The chain uses TRBV5-1 and TRBJ2-7, with 8 positions matching TRBD1. CDR1 and CDR2 from the germline V gene are SGHRS and YFSETQ. CDR3 size: 13 residues. Trimming at V came to 4 bases and at J to 3 bases, leaving 3 bases not matched to a gene. CDR3 in DNA: TGCGCCAGCAGCAACGGACAGGGCTACGAGCAGTACTTC. It codes for CASSNGQGYEQYF.

V is TRBV7-8 and J is TRBJ2-3, with D perhaps TRBD1 (6 bases). The CDR3 has 12 amino acids. V lost 5 bases and J 5 bases, leaving 8 bases between the germline ends. Per germline, CDR1 SGHVS and CDR2 FQNEAQ. CDR3 in amino acids: CASSTGLDTQYF. The CDR3, as DNA: TGTGCCAGCAGCACAGGGCTAGATACGCAGTATTTT.

The chain combines TRBV4-1 with TRBJ1-1, with D possibly being TRBD1 (6 bases). The CDR3 extends over 15 amino acids. The V end was cut by 4 bases, the J end by 6 bases, with 18 bases between. In germline, CDR1 is MGHRA, CDR2 YSYEKL. The CDR3 reads CASSLRDTKGAEAFF. CDR3 DNA: TGCGCCAGCAGCCTCCGGGACACTAAGGGGGCTGAAGCTTTCTTT.